This T cell receptor (beta chain) was sequenced for a study of regulatory T cells in long-lasting Graves disease. For the study at large: Patients met the persistent Graves' disease definition after over 5 years of antithyroid drugs with positive TSH receptor antibodies.

As for time point: persistent/refractory GD, antithyroid drugs over 5 years with positive TRAb. RNA isolated from PBMCs was used to make the TCR library. This clonotype was counted between two and nine times. Relying on iRepertoire HTBI primers and Arm-PCR of CDR3 regions, the team built TCR beta libraries. TCRdb fed the multiplex PCR reads into MiXCR, producing one record per CDR3 protein. The data hold about 400,000 distinct CDR3 sequences, with around 21% observed a single time. Sequenced material: peripheral blood mononuclear cells (PBMCs), taken when the disease was refractory, from a patient treated with antithyroid drugs. The clonotype comes from a female donor with Graves disease.

CDR3: CASRVETTDTQYF. CDR3 bases: TGTGCCAGCAGGGTCGAAACAACAGATACGCAGTATTTT. V gene TRBV11-2 combines with J gene TRBJ2-3, with unresolved D. CDR1 is SGHAT and CDR2 is FQNNGV in the germline V gene. The ends were cut back, 6 bases at V and 3 bases at J, with 10 bases in the middle. The CDR3 extends over 13 amino acids.